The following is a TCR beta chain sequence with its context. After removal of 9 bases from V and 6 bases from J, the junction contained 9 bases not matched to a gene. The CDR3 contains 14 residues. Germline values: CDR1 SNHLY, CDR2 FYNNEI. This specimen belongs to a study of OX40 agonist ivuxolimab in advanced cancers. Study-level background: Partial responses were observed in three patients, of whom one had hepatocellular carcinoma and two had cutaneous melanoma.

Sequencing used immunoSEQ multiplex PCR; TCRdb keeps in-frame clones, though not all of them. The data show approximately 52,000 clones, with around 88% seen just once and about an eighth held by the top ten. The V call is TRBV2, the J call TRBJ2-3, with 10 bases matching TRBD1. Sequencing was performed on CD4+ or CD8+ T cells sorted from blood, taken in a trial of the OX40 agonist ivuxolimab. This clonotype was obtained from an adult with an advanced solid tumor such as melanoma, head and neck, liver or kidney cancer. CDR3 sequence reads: CASGGQGLWDTQYF. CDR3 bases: TGTGCCAGTGGGGGACAGGGGCTCTGGGATACGCAGTATTTT.